The entry below gives a single T cell receptor beta chain sequence along with its context. CDR3 length equals 13 residues. The germline gives CDR1 MRHNA, CDR2 SNTAGT. Trimming shortened V by 9 bases and J by 6 bases, and 12 bases separated the two germline ends. The data belong to a study of blood T cell repertoires in COVID-19. The wider study: The study drew acute and convalescent COVID-19 samples from the United States, Italy and Spain. PBMCs, B-cell-depleted T cells, or T cells provided the cDNA or gDNA that made up the material.

Study processing details: The authors estimated nucleated cell counts from reference gene primer amplification. The protocol was immunoSEQ multiplex PCR, while the TCRdb copy is restricted to in-frame clones and leaves out a portion. That table supplies the V and J calls and clone size; D and trimming were determined from the DNA. The sample records a few hundred thousand clones, roughly nine tenths being singletons. What was sequenced was PBMCs or T cells enriched from blood (not recorded which). This receptor was identified in a woman aged 25 to 45 who had recovered from COVID-19. This chain joins TRBV6-4 and TRBJ1-6, with D unclear. In DNA, the CDR3 is TGTGCCAGTAATCAGGATTTTAATTCACCCCTCCACTTT. This codes for CASNQDFNSPLHF.